This is a list of T cell receptor beta chains from one sample in a study of blood T cells in healthy people across ages. TCRdb reprocessed the 5' RACE reads via MiXCR and lists one record per CDR3 protein. The sample yields 700,000 to 850,000 distinct CDR3 sequences, roughly 35% seen once. The sequenced sample was blood. The receptors were sampled from a man aged 18 to 30 in good health. Each CDR3 is given with its conserved first and last residue. Fields, in order: J gene, clone size, D gene, V gene, CDR3 DNA, CDR3 protein. The D gene is left open where the match is weak. Clone size, where shown, is once, few, many, or a class for clones that have expanded.

TRBJ2-1 . . TRBV7-8 TGTGCCAGCAGCTTGACAGCCTACAATGAGCAGTTCTTC CASSLTAYNEQFF
TRBJ2-7 . TRBD2 TRBV20-1 TGCAGTGCTAGATCGCTAGCGGGGGTACAGTACTTC CSARSLAGVQYF
TRBJ1-4 few . TRBV7-9 TGTGCCAGCAGCGCCCCGGGGCAGAATGAAAAACTGTTTTTT CASSAPGQNEKLFF
TRBJ2-5 . . TRBV12-3/TRBV12-4 TGTGCCAGCAGTCCCCGTGGGAGTAAGGAGACCCAGTACTTC CASSPRGSKETQYF
TRBJ2-1 . . TRBV9 TGTGCCAGCAGCGGGGCAGGGGATGAGCAGTTCTTC CASSGAGDEQFF
TRBJ1-4 . TRBD1 TRBV7-2 TGTGCCAGCAGCTTTGACAGGGGGGTGACTAATGAAAAACTGTTTTTT CASSFDRGVTNEKLFF
TRBJ2-3 few TRBD1 TRBV5-4 TGTGCCAGCAGCTTGGGTTTACAGGGGGGCCAAGATACGCAGTATTTT CASSLGLQGGQDTQYF
TRBJ2-5 . TRBD2 TRBV20-1 TGCAGTGCTAGAGGGGAACTAGCGGCGGGGCGGGATTCAGAGACCCAGTACTTC CSARGELAAGRDSETQYF
TRBJ2-7 many TRBD1 TRBV4-1 TGCGCCAGCAGCCAGGGACAGGGGGTATACGAGCAGTACTTC CASSQGQGVYEQYF
TRBJ2-5 . TRBD2 TRBV7-2 TGTGCCAGCAGCTTAAGGCGGGGGGGCCAAGAGACCCAGTACTTC CASSLRRGGQETQYF
TRBJ2-7 . TRBD1 TRBV10-3 TGTGCCATTCGGCCGGGACAGGAACAAGAGACCCGGTACTTC CAIRPGQEQETRYF
TRBJ2-1 few . TRBV7-2 TGTGCCAGCAGCTTGCCCTGGGGTGCGGAGCAGTTCTTC CASSLPWGAEQFF
TRBJ2-3 few TRBD1 TRBV4-3 TGCGCCAGCAGCCAAGATGGGACAGGGGTGCGGTATTTT CASSQDGTGVRYF
TRBJ1-2 . TRBD1 TRBV7-8 TGTGCCAGCAGCCTACAACAGGGGCTCTATGGCTACACCTTC CASSLQQGLYGYTF
TRBJ2-5 few TRBD2 TRBV7-6 TGTGCCAGCAGCTCCTTAGCGGGGGTTGGTCTGAAAGAGACCCAGTACTTC CASSSLAGVGLKETQYF
TRBJ1-4 . . TRBV4-3 TGCGCCAGCAGCCCGGCGGGGGCACGAATTAATGAAAAACTGTTTTTT CASSPAGARINEKLFF
TRBJ2-3 many TRBD2 TRBV7-2 TGTGCCAGCAGCCACGGACTAGCGGGGGGGCTTGCCACAGATACGCAGTATTTT CASSHGLAGGLATDTQYF
TRBJ2-1 . TRBD2 TRBV20-1 TGCAGTGCCCGAGGGGGACTAGCGAGGGGGCCGTCCTACAATGAGCAGTTCTTC CSARGGLARGPSYNEQFF
TRBJ2-4 few TRBD2 TRBV9 TGTGCCAGCAGCGTAGGGTCTAGCGGGGGGGCGATCGGCAAAAACATTCAGTACTTC CASSVGSSGGAIGKNIQYF
TRBJ2-3 few . TRBV29-1 TGCAGCGTTGGGTCCGAAGCTCTCACAGATACGCAGTATTTT CSVGSEALTDTQYF
TRBJ2-7 few TRBD1 TRBV6-6 TGTGCCAGCAGGGAAGGGGGCGCCGAGAGCTCCTACAATGAGCAGTACTTC CASREGGAESSYNEQYF
TRBJ2-7 . . TRBV11-1 TGTGCCAGCAGAGGCAGAACAGGCTACAATGAGCAGTACTTC CASRGRTGYNEQYF
TRBJ1-2 few . TRBV2 TGTGCCAGCAGTGAAGCGCTCTCCAGGAGCTATGGCTACACCTTC CASSEALSRSYGYTF
TRBJ2-3 . TRBD1 TRBV7-2 TGTGCCAGCAGCCCCCAGACAGGGTTAGGCGATACGCAGTATTTT CASSPQTGLGDTQYF
TRBJ1-2 few . TRBV15 TGTGCCACCAGCGTTGGACGGGCGGGCAGCTATGGCTACACCTTC CATSVGRAGSYGYTF
TRBJ1-1 few . TRBV20-1 TGCAGTGCAATAAAGGGGGGGGACACTGAAGCTTTCTTT CSAIKGGDTEAFF
TRBJ2-2 . TRBD1 TRBV7-6 TGTGCCAGCAGCTTTACAGGGGGCCACGGGGAGCTGTTTTTT CASSFTGGHGELFF
TRBJ1-3 . TRBD1 TRBV6-2/TRBV6-3 TGTGCCAGCAGTCGGACAGGGTCCTCTGGAAACACCATATATTTT CASSRTGSSGNTIYF